This T cell receptor (beta chain) was observed in a study of CD8 T cells in Susac syndrome. General observations from the study: It was acknowledged in the study that its TCR sequencing and HLA analysis involved a relatively small number of individuals.

Trimming cost V 5 bases and J 4 bases, with 6 bases left between them. The length of the CDR3 is 12 residues. Germline-derived CDR1 and CDR2 are LNHNV and YYDKDF (reference sequence). In the case of this clonotype: Antigen specificity is unknown.

cDNA came from around 0.5 to 1 ug RNA primed by random hexamers. The method of amplification for TCR beta CDR3 was immunoSEQ multiplex PCR, covering 54 Vbeta and 13 Jbeta. Each CDR3 protein gets one entry after TCRdb re-called the immunoSEQ multiplex PCR reads with MiXCR. The sample gives more than 150,000 distinct CDR3 sequences, more than 95% of which show up once; about 0.12% is in the top ten. Sequencing of TCR beta was performed on blood CD8+ T cells and on blood CD4+ T cells. V gene TRBV15 combines with J gene TRBJ1-5, with unresolved D. Material: CD4+ T cells from PBMCs. The clonotype was recovered from a human donor with Susac syndrome. The CDR3 DNA reads as TGTGCCACCAGCCGATCGAATCAGCCCCAGCATTTT. It translates to CATSRSNQPQHF.